Sequencing of this TCR beta chain was carried out in a study of OX40 agonist ivuxolimab in advanced cancers. Study at large: Partial responses occurred in Three dose-escalation patients, one with hepatocellular carcinoma and two with cutaneous melanoma. Study-wide points: Still undetermined is the antigen specificity of the expanded peripheral T cells. Within 6 weeks, CD4+ and CD8+ blood T cells expanded clonally at 0.1 to 3.0 mg/kg.

Using immunoSEQ multiplex PCR, the repertoire was profiled, and TCRdb retains in-frame clones only, with some absent. The sample has about 35,000 clones; about nine tenths are singletons. The CDR3 spans 15 residues. CDR1 and CDR2 from the germline V gene are PRHDT and FYEKMQ (reference sequence). Trimming stripped 0 bases from V and 5 bases from J, with 10 bases between. With regard to this clone: What it binds is not known.

The TCR comes from an adult with an advanced solid tumor such as melanoma, head and neck, liver or kidney cancer. V is TRBV13 and J is TRBJ2-2; a possible D gene is TRBD2 (6 bases). Source: CD4+ or CD8+ T cells sorted from blood, taken in a trial of the OX40 agonist ivuxolimab. CDR3 region: CASSLGGRGTGELFF. In DNA, the CDR3 is TGTGCCAGCAGCTTAGGCGGGAGAGGGACCGGGGAGCTGTTTTTT.